Following are 21 T cell receptor beta chains from one sample sequenced in a study of cytomegalovirus exposure and HLA in healthy donors. The PCR ran on 60 Vbeta and 13 Jbeta primers. TCRdb's table, derived via immunoSEQ multiplex PCR, lists solely in-frame clones and lacks some. The data hold a few hundred thousand clones, with roughly 80% observed a single time. The specimen was PBMCs. Receptors were obtained from a man in his forties in good health and CMV-seronegative.

This chain joins TRBV30 and TRBJ1-5; D is undetermined. V was trimmed by 0 bases and J by 2 bases, leaving 11 bases between them. The CDR3 consists of 15 residues. The V gene's germline CDR1 is GTSNPN and CDR2 SVGIG (reference sequence). The CDR3: CAWSVMDYGNQPQHF. The CDR3 DNA reads as TGTGCCTGGAGTGTAATGGACTACGGCAATCAGCCCCAGCATTTT.

The chain recombines TRBV5-8 with TRBJ1-5; D is undetermined. Germline CDR1 is SGHTS and CDR2 is YDEGEE. The V end lost 4 bases, the J end lost 7 bases, and 21 bases lay between the germline ends. The CDR3 length is 16 residues. CDR3 sequence reads: CASSPRIRGLGQPQHF. The CDR3 DNA is TGTGCCAGCAGCCCACGTATTCGGGGATTGGGGCAGCCCCAGCATTTT.

The chain joins TRBV7-9 to TRBJ2-7, with D perhaps matching TRBD2 (6 bases). V shed 4 bases and J shed 0 bases, with 16 bases lying between them. CDR1 and CDR2 (germline): SEHNR, FQNEAQ (reference sequence). The CDR3 length is 16 residues. The CDR3: CASSSRGGRSSYEQYF. The CDR3 DNA sequence: TGTGCCAGCAGCTCCCGAGGAGGGCGAAGCTCCTACGAGCAGTACTTC.

This clone appeared a single time. J is TRBJ2-6 and V is TRBV18; 8 nucleotides align to TRBD1. The CDR3 covers 17 residues. Losses at the gene ends were 3 bases for V and 4 bases for J; bases not matched to a gene: 8. CDR1 KGHSH and CDR2 LQKENI come from the germline V gene. CDR3 residues: CASSPTGGRAGANVLTF. The CDR3 DNA follows: TGTGCCAGCTCACCTACAGGGGGTCGCGCCGGGGCCAACGTCCTGACTTTC.

The V gene is TRBV13, the J gene TRBJ1-4, with TRBD1 matching 10 bases. Losses at the gene ends were 5 bases for V and 6 bases for J; bases not matched to a gene: 12. The CDR3 is made up of 17 amino acids. CDR1 PRHDT and CDR2 FYEKMQ come from the germline V gene (reference sequence). Here the CDR3 reads CASSPRTGGPRDEKLFF. Written as DNA, the CDR3 is TGTGCCAGCAGCCCCCGGACAGGGGGGCCTCGGGATGAAAAACTGTTTTTT.

The chain joins TRBV5-1 to TRBJ2-4, with D possibly TRBD1 on 5 matching bases. CDR3 length: 14 residues. The V gene lost 1 base and the J gene lost 8 bases, with 13 bases spanning the gap. Germline V gene sequence: CDR1 SGHRS, CDR2 YFSETQ. CDR3 sequence reads: CASSLSQGSYIQYF. CDR3 sequence (DNA): TGCGCCAGCAGCTTGTCTCAGGGATCGTACATTCAGTACTTC. Filled out from reference TRBV5-1 and TRBJ2-4, the complete variable domain reads KAGVTQTPRYLIKTRGQQVTLSCSPISGHRSVSWYQQTPGQGLQFLFEYFSETQRNKGNFPGRFSGRQFSNSRSEMNVSTLELGDSALYLCASSLSQGSYIQYFGAGTRLSVL.

V usage is TRBV14 and J usage is TRBJ2-7; no definite D call. Germline values: CDR1 SGHDN, CDR2 FVKESK. The CDR3 length is 13 residues. V dropped 4 bases and J dropped 3 bases, with 10 bases sitting between them. CDR3: CASSPSGYYEQYF. CDR3 DNA sequence: TGTGCCAGCAGCCCTTCCGGGTACTACGAGCAGTACTTC.

The rearrangement links TRBV7-3 to TRBJ2-1; possible D gene TRBD2, 5 bases. Trimming pared 4 bases from V and 4 bases from J, leaving 14 bases between. The CDR3 has 15 residues. Germline loops: CDR1 SGHTA, CDR2 FQGTGA. The CDR3 sequence: CASSSAPPGYNEQFF. CDR3 nucleotide sequence: TGTGCCAGCAGCTCCGCCCCTCCGGGATACAATGAGCAGTTCTTC. The entire variable domain, with the rest obtained from reference TRBV7-3 and TRBJ2-1, is as follows: GAGVSQTPSNKVTEKGKYVELRCDPISGHTALYWYRQSLGQGPEFLIYFQGTGAADDSGLPNDRFFAVRPEGSVSTLKIQRTERGDSAVYLCASSSAPPGYNEQFFGPGTRLTVL.

The DNA of the CDR3 is TGTGCCAGCAGTTTCCCCGGACTAGCGGGGAATGAGCAGTTCTTC. Encoded protein: CASSFPGLAGNEQFF. This chain links TRBV28 with TRBJ2-1; 12 nucleotides align to TRBD2. The germline gives CDR1 MDHEN, CDR2 SYDVKM. The CDR3 is 15 residues long. The ends lost 3 bases at V and 7 bases at J; junction bases unmatched: 4.

This sequence joins TRBV2 and TRBJ1-1; D is uncertain. This CDR3 contains 13 residues. Germline lookup yields CDR1 SNHLY and CDR2 FYNNEI. Trimming removed 6 bases at V and 1 base at J, with 9 bases between. The CDR3 here is CASRAKQNTEAFF. CDR3 sequence (DNA): TGTGCCAGCAGGGCAAAACAGAACACTGAAGCTTTCTTT.

This chain links TRBV15 with TRBJ2-5, with D hard to call. Germline V gives CDR1 LNHNV, CDR2 YYDKDF (reference sequence). CDR3 length equals 13 residues. V lost 0 bases, J lost 3 bases, and 5 bases lay in between. In DNA, the CDR3 is TGTGCCACCAGCAGAGATCTTGAAGAGACCCAGTACTTC. The encoded protein is CATSRDLEETQYF.

The genes are TRBV7-6 and TRBJ1-1; D not resolved. The V gene lost 1 base and the J gene lost 5 bases, with 8 bases spanning the gap. The CDR3 runs to 13 residues. Germline CDR1 SGHVS, CDR2 FNYEAQ. This chain's CDR3 is CASSLGPETEAFF. The CDR3 region has the DNA TGTGCCAGCAGCTTAGGTCCGGAGACTGAAGCTTTCTTT.

V is TRBV2 and J is TRBJ2-7, with 9 nucleotides matching TRBD2. Germline V lookup: CDR1 SNHLY, CDR2 FYNNEI. J was trimmed by 2 bases and V by 7 bases; bases with no gene match: 6. This CDR3 is 14 amino acids long. CDR3 sequence (DNA): TGTGCCAGCAACTGGCGGGGGGGGACCTACGAGCAGTACTTC. Protein product: CASNWRGGTYEQYF.

This clone was seen a few times. Here the CDR3 DNA reads TGTGCCAGCAGCCAAAGACAGAAAGACACCGGGGAGCTGTTTTTT. It codes for CASSQRQKDTGELFF. The chain combines TRBV14 with TRBJ2-2; tentatively, D is TRBD1 (5 bases). The ends were cut back, 2 bases at V and 3 bases at J, with 10 bases in the middle. The germline V gene encodes CDR1 SGHDN and CDR2 FVKESK. This CDR3 contains 15 residues. The full variable domain, rest sourced from reference TRBV14 and TRBJ2-2, is EAGVTQFPSHSVIEKGQTVTLRCDPISGHDNLYWYRRVMGKEIKFLLHFVKESKQDESGMPNNRFLAERTGGTYSTLKVQPAELEDSGVYFCASSQRQKDTGELFFGEGSRLTVL.

The chain carries TRBV28 and TRBJ2-3; D perhaps matches TRBD1 (5 bases). V lost 4 bases, J lost 1 base, and 9 bases lay in between. Germline loops: CDR1 MDHEN, CDR2 SYDVKM. The CDR3 extends over 14 amino acids. This CDR3 is CASSSIGGTDTQYF. The CDR3 DNA sequence: TGTGCCAGCAGTTCCATAGGGGGCACAGATACGCAGTATTTT.

The rearrangement links TRBV5-1 to TRBJ1-1; possible D gene TRBD1, 6 bases. Trimming took off 4 bases at V and 1 base at J, with 11 bases between the two ends. The CDR3 loop spans 14 amino acids. Germline V CDR1 and CDR2: SGHRS, YFSETQ. This CDR3 reads CASSRGQPNTEAFF. The CDR3 coding sequence is TGCGCCAGCAGCAGGGGACAACCGAACACTGAAGCTTTCTTT. Full variable domain (outside the CDR3, taken from reference TRBV5-1 and TRBJ1-1): KAGVTQTPRYLIKTRGQQVTLSCSPISGHRSVSWYQQTPGQGLQFLFEYFSETQRNKGNFPGRFSGRQFSNSRSEMNVSTLELGDSALYLCASSRGQPNTEAFFGQGTRLTVV.

This clone appeared a few times. This chain uses TRBV13 with TRBJ2-3, with TRBD2 matching 11 bases. Germline values: CDR1 PRHDT, CDR2 FYEKMQ (reference sequence). Trimming removed 5 bases from V and 2 bases from J; junction bases left unmatched: 6. The CDR3 has 16 amino acids. DNA for the CDR3: TGTGCCAGCAGCCGTCCTAGCGGGGGGACCACAGATACGCAGTATTTT. Amino acid sequence: CASSRPSGGTTDTQYF.

J is TRBJ1-6 and V is TRBV29-1; possibly TRBD1 for D (6 bases). Germline loops: CDR1 SQVTM, CDR2 ANQGSEA. With 6 bases removed from V and 2 bases from J, the gap between germline ends came to 23 bases. This CDR3 region has 18 residues. Here the CDR3 DNA reads TGCAGCGTCCCTAGGAGGGAGGGGGAGAACACCTATAATTCACCCCTCCACTTT. Protein: CSVPRREGENTYNSPLHF.

The chain combines TRBV27 with TRBJ2-7; a possible D gene is TRBD2 (6 bases). In germline, CDR1 is MNHEY, CDR2 SMNVEV (reference sequence). CDR3 length: 15 residues. V lost 5 bases and J 3 bases, leaving 17 bases between the germline ends. The CDR3 sequence: CASSLYSSGHYEQYF. The CDR3 DNA is TGTGCCAGCAGTCTTTATAGTAGCGGCCACTACGAGCAGTACTTC.

This clone has a single count. This chain joins TRBV15 and TRBJ1-1; the match to TRBD1 covers 10 bases. CDR3 length equals 13 residues. CDR1 is LNHNV, CDR2 YYDKDF, per germline (reference sequence). V shed 5 bases and J 3 bases; nucleotides not matched to a gene: 0. The CDR3 sequence is CATSGTGDTEAFF. CDR3 coding DNA: TGTGCCACCAGCGGGACAGGGGACACTGAAGCTTTCTTT.

The V and J genes are TRBV27 and TRBJ2-2; weak D call: TRBD1 (6 bases). This CDR3 is built from 16 residues. The germline V and J ends were trimmed by 7 bases and 5 bases, with 20 bases remaining between them. Germline CDR1 MNHEY, CDR2 SMNVEV (reference sequence). CDR3 protein: CASTPLPPGATGELFF. CDR3 bases: TGTGCCAGCACCCCCCTCCCACCAGGGGCGACCGGGGAGCTGTTTTTT.